Listed below are T cell receptor beta chains from one sample, sequenced in a study of T cells after yellow fever vaccination. Using its own MiXCR run on the 5' RACE reads, TCRdb lists one record per CDR3 protein. The sample holds 300,000 to 400,000 distinct CDR3 sequences, over 5% seen once. Sample: PBMCs, taken 5 days after the yellow fever booster vaccination. The receptors here all came from a man aged 25 to 40 who received the YFV17D yellow fever vaccine. CDR3s include the opening cysteine and the closing phenylalanine or tryptophan. Each record gives: CDR3 length, J gene, clone size, D gene, V gene, CDR3 protein, CDR3 DNA. A D gene is named only where the DNA matches it firmly. Expanded clones are given a class, and other clones once, few, many or no size at all.

>14|TRBJ2-2|many|NA|TRBV6-5
CASSSRTWSGELFF
TGTGCCAGCAGTTCCCGGACTTGGTCCGGGGAGCTGTTTTTT
>15|TRBJ2-5|NA|NA|TRBV6-5
CASSYSGLDKETQYF
TGTGCCAGCAGTTACTCCGGACTGGACAAAGAGACCCAGTACTTC
>14|TRBJ2-1|NA|NA|TRBV20-1
CSARAEGAANEQFF
TGCAGTGCTAGGGCAGAGGGAGCGGCCAATGAGCAGTTCTTC
>14|TRBJ2-3|many|TRBD1|TRBV20-1
CSAIRQGAPDTQYF
TGCAGTGCCATAAGACAGGGGGCTCCAGATACGCAGTATTTT
>15|TRBJ2-1|NA|TRBD1|TRBV20-1
CSAIDRGRIYNEQFF
TGCAGTGCTATAGACAGGGGACGGATCTACAATGAGCAGTTCTTC
>15|TRBJ1-2|many|TRBD1|TRBV15
CATSRDGTANYGYTF
TGTGCCACCAGCAGAGATGGGACAGCTAACTATGGCTACACCTTC
>14|TRBJ2-3|many|NA|TRBV7-2
CASSLPRPADTQYF
TGTGCCAGCAGCTTACCCAGGCCCGCAGATACGCAGTATTTT
>14|TRBJ2-3|many|TRBD1|TRBV20-1
CSASGTGNADTQYF
TGCAGTGCTAGTGGGACAGGGAACGCAGATACGCAGTATTTT
>14|TRBJ2-4|few|NA|TRBV4-3
CASSQAPNKNIQYF
TGCGCCAGCAGCCAAGCCCCTAACAAAAACATTCAGTACTTC
>16|TRBJ2-2|few|NA|TRBV7-9
CASSYLPGESTGELFF
TGTGCCAGCAGCTATCTGCCGGGAGAGAGCACCGGGGAGCTGTTTTTT
>16|TRBJ2-2|many|TRBD1|TRBV4-3
CASSHRQGAFTGELFF
TGCGCCAGCAGCCATAGACAGGGGGCTTTCACCGGGGAGCTGTTTTTT
>13|TRBJ2-7|few|NA|TRBV30
CAWSRGRSYEQYF
TGTGCCTGGAGCAGGGGCAGATCCTACGAGCAGTACTTC
>13|TRBJ1-5|few|NA|TRBV7-9
CASSLPPGQPQHF
TGTGCCAGCAGCTTACCCCCGGGCCAGCCCCAGCATTTT
>14|TRBJ2-7|NA|NA|TRBV19
CASSIGRGEYEQYF
TGTGCCAGTAGTATAGGTAGGGGTGAGTATGAGCAGTACTTC
>15|TRBJ2-5|many|NA|TRBV18
CASSPPTSPKETQYF
TGTGCCAGCTCACCACCGACTAGTCCGAAAGAGACCCAGTACTTC